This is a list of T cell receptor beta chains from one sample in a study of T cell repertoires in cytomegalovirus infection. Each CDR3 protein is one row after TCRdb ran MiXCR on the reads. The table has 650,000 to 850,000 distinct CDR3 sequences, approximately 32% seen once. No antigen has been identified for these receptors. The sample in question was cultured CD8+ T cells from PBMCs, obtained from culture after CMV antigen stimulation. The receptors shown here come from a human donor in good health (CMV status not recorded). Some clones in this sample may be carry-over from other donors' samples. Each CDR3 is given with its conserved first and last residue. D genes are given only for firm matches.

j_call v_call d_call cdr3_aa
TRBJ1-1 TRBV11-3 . CASSLDLYTEVFF
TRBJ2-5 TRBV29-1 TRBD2 CSVGSSGGARETQYF
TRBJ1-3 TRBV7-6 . CASSLGDGEKAIYF
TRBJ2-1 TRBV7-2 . CASSLVVGAYNEQFF
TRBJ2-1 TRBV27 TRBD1 CVSSPRPGQGVGWWNEQFF
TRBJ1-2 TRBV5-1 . CASSLGRAGTGLNYGYTF
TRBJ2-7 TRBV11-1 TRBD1 CAVTGGSSYEQYF
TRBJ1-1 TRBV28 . CASSYLGGRGDTEAFF
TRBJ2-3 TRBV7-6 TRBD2 CASSHFAVAGVTDTQYF
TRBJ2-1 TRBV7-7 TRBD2 CASSPTPFSGTSGGNNEQFF
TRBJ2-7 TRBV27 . CASSFGESYEQYF
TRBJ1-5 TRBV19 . CASETSWSNQPQHF
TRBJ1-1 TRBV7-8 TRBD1 CASSSDRDEAFF
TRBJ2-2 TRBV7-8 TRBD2 CASSYSSGGPKGELFF
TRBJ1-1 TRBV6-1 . CASRKTGKNTEAFF
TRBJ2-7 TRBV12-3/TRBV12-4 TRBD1 CASSFRYEGQGIFYEQYF
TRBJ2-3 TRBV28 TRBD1 CASSYDRVNTDTQYF
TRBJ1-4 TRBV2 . CASEPGRNNEKLFF
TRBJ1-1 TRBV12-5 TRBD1 CASGFSTGTGGTEAFF
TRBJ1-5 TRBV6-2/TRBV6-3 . CASSLYRDRGNQPQHF
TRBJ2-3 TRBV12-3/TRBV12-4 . CASSRDRDLAGSTDTQYF
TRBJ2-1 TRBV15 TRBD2 CAVGLAVYNEQFF
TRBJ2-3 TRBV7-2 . CASSLEIGRTDTQYF
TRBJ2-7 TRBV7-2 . CASSLDRQNNYEQYF
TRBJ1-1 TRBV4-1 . CASSQGGGAMNTEAFF
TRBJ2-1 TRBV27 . CASSPTEGPYNEQFF
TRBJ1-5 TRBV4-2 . CASSQERGTFGNQPQHF
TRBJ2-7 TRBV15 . CATSSSRLLYEQYF
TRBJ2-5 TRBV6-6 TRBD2 CASSYVAGGEETQYF
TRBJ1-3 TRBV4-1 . CASSQAPWEVSGNTIYF
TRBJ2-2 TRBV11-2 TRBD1 CASSVWDRGLANTGELFF
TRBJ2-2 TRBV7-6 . CASSLFRSGSGELFF
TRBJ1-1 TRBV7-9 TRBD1 CASSSPGTGGWDYLAF
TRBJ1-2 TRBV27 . CASSFTGTYGYTF
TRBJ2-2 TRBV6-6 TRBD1 CASSAGAGGLTGELFF
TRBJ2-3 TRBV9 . CASSVSGRRTDTQYF
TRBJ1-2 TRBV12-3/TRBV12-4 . CASSFGGGYTF
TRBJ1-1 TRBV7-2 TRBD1 CASSLVEGAGRNTEAFF
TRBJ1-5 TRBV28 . CASRPSGGYSNQPQHF
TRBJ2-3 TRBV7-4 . CASSRVRDSSTDTQYF
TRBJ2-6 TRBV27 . CASSLLGGTNVLTF
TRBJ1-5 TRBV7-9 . CASSSWGEANQPQHF
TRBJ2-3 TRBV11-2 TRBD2 CASSLEREGGAVPDTQYF
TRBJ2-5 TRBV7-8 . CATRGQETQYF
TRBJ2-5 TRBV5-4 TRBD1 CASSRDRGDETQYF
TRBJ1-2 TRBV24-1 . CATSDAWGHGYTF
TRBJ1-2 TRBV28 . CASSESGGRNYGYTF
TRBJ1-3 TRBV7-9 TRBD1 CASRGQGGNTIYF
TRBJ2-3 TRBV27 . CASSYRGSGDTQYF
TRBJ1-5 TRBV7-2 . CASSLGPGGPYSNQPQHF